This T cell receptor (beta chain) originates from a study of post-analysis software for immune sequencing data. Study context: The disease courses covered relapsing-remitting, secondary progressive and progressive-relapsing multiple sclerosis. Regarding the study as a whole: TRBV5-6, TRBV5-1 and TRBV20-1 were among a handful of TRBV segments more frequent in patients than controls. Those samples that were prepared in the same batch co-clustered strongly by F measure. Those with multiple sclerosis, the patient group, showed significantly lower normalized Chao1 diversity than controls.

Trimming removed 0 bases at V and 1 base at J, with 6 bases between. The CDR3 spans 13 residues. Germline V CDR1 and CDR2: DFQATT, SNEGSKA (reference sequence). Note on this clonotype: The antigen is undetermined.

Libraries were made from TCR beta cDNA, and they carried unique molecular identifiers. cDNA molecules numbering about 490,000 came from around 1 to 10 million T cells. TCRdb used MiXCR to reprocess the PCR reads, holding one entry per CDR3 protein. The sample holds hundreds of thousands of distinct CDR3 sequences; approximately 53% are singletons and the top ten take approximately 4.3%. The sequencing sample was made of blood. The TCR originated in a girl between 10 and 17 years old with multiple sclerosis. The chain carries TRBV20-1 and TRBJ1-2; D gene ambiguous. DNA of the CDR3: TGCAGTGCTAGAGATCAGCTTAACTATGGCTACACCTTC. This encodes CSARDQLNYGYTF.